The TCR beta chain under discussion was sequenced for a study of human T cells and chemical hapten exposure. Study observations and caveats: DPC sensitization produced no change in TCRs with frequency above 1 in 1000.

The time point denotes: healthy volunteer bleed at 6 weeks. RNA extraction used unfractionated whole blood as the source of total RNA. TCRdb fed the RACE reads into MiXCR, producing one record per CDR3 protein. Of fewer than 100,000 distinct CDR3 sequences listed, over 6.5% were seen once; the top ten hold 1.7%. This clonotype was seen a few times. Its antigen is not known. Germline lookup yields CDR1 MNHEY and CDR2 SVGEGT. CDR3 length: 12 residues. With 6 bases clipped from V and 15 bases from J, the junction kept 9 bases outside the gene matches. The chain couples TRBV6-2 or TRBV6-3 to TRBJ2-1; TRBD1 matches 9 bases. This TCR came from a female donor in good health. Some clones in this sample may be carry-over from other donors' samples. The specimen was whole blood. The CDR3 coding sequence is TGTGCCAGCAGCCGACAGGGGGGAACCCCGTTCTTC. Translating gives CASSRQGGTPFF.